The 6 T cell receptor beta chains given below trace back to one sample, sequenced in a study of blood T cell repertoires in COVID-19. Profiling relied on immunoSEQ multiplex PCR, and the TCRdb table lists in-frame clones only, not all of them. The table has about 140,000 clones, 84% seen once; the top ten hold about 8.1%. Sequencing was performed on peripheral blood. These receptors were collected from a man aged 25 to 45 with COVID-19, enrolled during active disease.

V and J are TRBV28 and TRBJ1-2, with D uncertain. CDR3 size: 13 residues. Germline loops: CDR1 MDHEN, CDR2 SYDVKM. Trimming removed 5 bases from V and 5 bases from J, with 12 bases in between. The CDR3 protein is CASSTTQMYGYTF. CDR3 DNA sequence: TGTGCCAGCAGTACAACCCAGATGTATGGCTACACCTTC.

This clone was seen only once. This rearrangement joins TRBV4-1 to TRBJ1-6; 8 bases align to TRBD1. The CDR3 covers 20 residues. Trimming at V came to 2 bases and at J to 2 bases, leaving 14 bases not matched to a gene. CDR1 MGHRA and CDR2 YSYEKL come from the germline V gene. CDR3 residues: CASSQSWTGKFGPYNSPLHF. In nucleotides, the CDR3 is TGCGCCAGCAGCCAATCGTGGACAGGGAAGTTCGGCCCCTATAATTCACCCCTCCACTTT.

The chain combines TRBV19 with TRBJ2-7; 9 nucleotides line up with TRBD2. Germline V lookup: CDR1 LNHDA, CDR2 SQIVND (reference sequence). This CDR3 is 16 amino acids long. V trimming: 5 bases; J trimming: 3 bases; junction bases outside the gene matches: 11. The CDR3 region is CASSAASGTRSYEQYF. In nucleotides, the CDR3 is TGTGCCAGTAGTGCGGCTAGCGGGACACGGAGCTACGAGCAGTACTTC.

This chain connects TRBV7-2 to TRBJ1-6; 11 nucleotides align to TRBD1. CDR1 and CDR2 from the germline V gene are SGHTA and FQGNSA. There are 15 residues in the CDR3. V lost 5 bases to trimming and J lost 7 bases; unmatched junction nucleotides: 4. The CDR3: CASSPDRGRNSPLHF. DNA for the CDR3: TGTGCCAGCAGCCCGGACAGGGGGCGGAATTCACCCCTCCACTTT.

The V call is TRBV6-2 or TRBV6-3, the J call TRBJ2-7; TRBD1 aligns across 7 bases. CDR1 MNHEY and CDR2 SVGEGT come from the germline V gene. Trimming cost V 5 bases and J 6 bases; bases outside gene matches: 10. The CDR3 spans 14 residues. The CDR3 nucleotides read TGTGCCAGCAGTCCACGCCAGGGGGTGGGCGAGCAGTACTTC. Translation: CASSPRQGVGEQYF.

The chain carries TRBV4-2 and TRBJ2-7, with a tentative D call TRBD2 (6 bases). The germline V and J ends were trimmed by 0 bases and 7 bases, with 10 bases remaining between them. From germline, CDR1 is LGHNA and CDR2 YNFKEQ. The CDR3 has 13 residues. CDR3 residues: CASSQEEGFEQYF. DNA for the CDR3: TGTGCCAGCAGCCAAGAGGAGGGATTTGAGCAGTACTTC.